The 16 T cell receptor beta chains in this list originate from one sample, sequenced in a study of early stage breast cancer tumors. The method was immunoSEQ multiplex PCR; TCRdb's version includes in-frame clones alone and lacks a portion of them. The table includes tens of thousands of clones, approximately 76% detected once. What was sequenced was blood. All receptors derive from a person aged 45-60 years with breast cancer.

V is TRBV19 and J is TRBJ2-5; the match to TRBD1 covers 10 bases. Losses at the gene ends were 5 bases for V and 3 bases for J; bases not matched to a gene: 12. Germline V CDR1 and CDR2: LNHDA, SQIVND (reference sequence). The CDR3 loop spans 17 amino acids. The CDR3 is CASSPMKGTGAEETQYF. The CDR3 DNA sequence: TGTGCCAGTAGTCCTATGAAAGGGACAGGGGCCGAAGAGACCCAGTACTTC.

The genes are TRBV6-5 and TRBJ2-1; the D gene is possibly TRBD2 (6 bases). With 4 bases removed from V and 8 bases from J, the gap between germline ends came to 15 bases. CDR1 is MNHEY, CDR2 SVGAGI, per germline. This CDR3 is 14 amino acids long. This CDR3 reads CASSSGLRRDEQFF. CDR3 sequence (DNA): TGTGCCAGCAGTTCGGGACTGCGCCGGGATGAGCAGTTCTTC.

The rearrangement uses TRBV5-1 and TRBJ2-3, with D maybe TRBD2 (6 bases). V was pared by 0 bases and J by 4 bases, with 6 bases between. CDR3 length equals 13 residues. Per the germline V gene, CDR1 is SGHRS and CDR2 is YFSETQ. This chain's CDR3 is CASSLGGADTQYF. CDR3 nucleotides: TGCGCCAGCAGCTTGGGCGGGGCAGATACGCAGTATTTT. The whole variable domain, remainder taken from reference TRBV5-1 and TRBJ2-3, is KAGVTQTPRYLIKTRGQQVTLSCSPISGHRSVSWYQQTPGQGLQFLFEYFSETQRNKGNFPGRFSGRQFSNSRSEMNVSTLELGDSALYLCASSLGGADTQYFGPGTRLTVL.

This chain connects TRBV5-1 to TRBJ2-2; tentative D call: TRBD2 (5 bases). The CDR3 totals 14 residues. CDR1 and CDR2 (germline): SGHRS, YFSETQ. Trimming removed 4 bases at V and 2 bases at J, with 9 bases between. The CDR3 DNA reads TGCGCCAGCAGCGAGGGAGCAAACACCGGGGAGCTGTTTTTT. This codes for CASSEGANTGELFF.

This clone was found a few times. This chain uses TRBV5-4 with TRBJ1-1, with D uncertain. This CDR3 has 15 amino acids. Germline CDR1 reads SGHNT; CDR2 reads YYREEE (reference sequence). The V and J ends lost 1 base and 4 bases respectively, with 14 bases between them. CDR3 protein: CASSLQVGTTTEAFF. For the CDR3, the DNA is TGTGCCAGCAGCTTGCAGGTGGGTACCACCACTGAAGCTTTCTTT.

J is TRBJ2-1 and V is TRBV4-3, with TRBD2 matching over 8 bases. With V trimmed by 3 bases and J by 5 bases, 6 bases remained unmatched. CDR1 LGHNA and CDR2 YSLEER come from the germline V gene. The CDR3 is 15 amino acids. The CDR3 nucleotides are TGCGCCAGCAGCCATACCCTAGCGGGCAACAATGAGCAGTTCTTC. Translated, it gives CASSHTLAGNNEQFF.

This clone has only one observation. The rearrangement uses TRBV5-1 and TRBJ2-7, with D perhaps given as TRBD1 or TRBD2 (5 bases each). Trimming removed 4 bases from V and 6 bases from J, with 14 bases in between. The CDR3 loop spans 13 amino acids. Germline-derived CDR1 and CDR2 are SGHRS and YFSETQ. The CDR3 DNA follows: TGCGCCAGCAGCCTGGGTAATGGGGGCGAGCAGTACTTC. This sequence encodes CASSLGNGGEQYF.

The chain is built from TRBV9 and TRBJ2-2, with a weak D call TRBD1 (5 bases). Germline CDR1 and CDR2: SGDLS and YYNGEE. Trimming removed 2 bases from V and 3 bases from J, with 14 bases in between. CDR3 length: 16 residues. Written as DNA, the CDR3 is TGTGCCAGCAGCGTTGGGTGGGGCGCGGACACCGGGGAGCTGTTTTTT. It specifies CASSVGWGADTGELFF.

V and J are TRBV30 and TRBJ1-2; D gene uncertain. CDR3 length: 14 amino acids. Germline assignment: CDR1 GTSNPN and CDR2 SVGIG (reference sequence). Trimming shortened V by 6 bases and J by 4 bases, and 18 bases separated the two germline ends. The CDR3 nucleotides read TGTGCCTGTTCATTGGAGGGAAGGAGCTATGGCTACACCTTC. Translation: CACSLEGRSYGYTF. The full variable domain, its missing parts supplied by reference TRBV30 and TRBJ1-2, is SQTIHQWPATLVQPVGSPLSLECTVEGTSNPNLYWYRQAAGRGLQLLFYSVGIGQISSEVPQNLSASRPQDRQFILSSKKLLLSDSGFYLCACSLEGRSYGYTFGSGTRLTVV.

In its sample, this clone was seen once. The CDR3 region is CASSQPSGQATYEQYF. The CDR3, as DNA: TGTGCCAGCAGTCAACCTTCGGGACAGGCTACCTACGAGCAGTACTTC. This rearrangement joins TRBV2 to TRBJ2-7, with 8 bases aligning to TRBD1. CDR1 is SNHLY and CDR2 is FYNNEI in the germline V gene. The V and J ends lost 5 bases and 2 bases, in that order; junction bases with no gene match: 11. The CDR3 has 16 residues.

CDR3 nucleotides: TGTGCCAGCAGCGGTACCGGGACTAGCGGGAGCGGCGACACAGATACGCAGTATTTT. It encodes CASSGTGTSGSGDTDTQYF. The chain recombines TRBV7-9 with TRBJ2-3, with 14 bases that match TRBD2. The CDR3 spans 19 residues. With V trimmed by 5 bases and J by 2 bases, 12 bases remained unmatched. CDR1 is SEHNR, CDR2 FQNEAQ, per germline (reference sequence).

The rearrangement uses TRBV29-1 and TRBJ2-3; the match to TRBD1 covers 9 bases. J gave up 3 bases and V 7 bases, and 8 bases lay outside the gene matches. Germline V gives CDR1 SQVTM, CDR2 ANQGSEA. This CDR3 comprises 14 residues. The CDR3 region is CSAIPGQGTDTQYF. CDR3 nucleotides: TGCAGCGCAATACCGGGACAGGGAACAGATACGCAGTATTTT.

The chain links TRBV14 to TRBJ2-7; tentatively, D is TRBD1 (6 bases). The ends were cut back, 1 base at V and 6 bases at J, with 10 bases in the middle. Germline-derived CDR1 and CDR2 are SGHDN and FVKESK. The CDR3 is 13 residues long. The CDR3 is CASSQATGTEQYF. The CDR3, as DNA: TGTGCCAGCAGCCAAGCTACAGGGACCGAGCAGTACTTC.

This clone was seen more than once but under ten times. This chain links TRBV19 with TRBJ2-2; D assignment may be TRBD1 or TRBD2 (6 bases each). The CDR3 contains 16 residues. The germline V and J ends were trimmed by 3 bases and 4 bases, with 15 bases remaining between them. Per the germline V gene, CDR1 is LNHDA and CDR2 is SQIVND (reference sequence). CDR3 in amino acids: CASSMGGGPVTGELFF. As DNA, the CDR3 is TGTGCCAGTAGTATGGGTGGGGGGCCCGTCACCGGGGAGCTGTTTTTT.

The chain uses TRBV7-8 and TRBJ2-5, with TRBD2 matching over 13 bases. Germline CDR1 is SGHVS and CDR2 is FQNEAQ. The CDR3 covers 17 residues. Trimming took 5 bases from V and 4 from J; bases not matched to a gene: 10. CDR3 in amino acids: CASSPQPLAGGPETQYF. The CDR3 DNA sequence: TGTGCCAGCAGCCCCCAGCCACTAGCGGGAGGGCCAGAGACCCAGTACTTC.

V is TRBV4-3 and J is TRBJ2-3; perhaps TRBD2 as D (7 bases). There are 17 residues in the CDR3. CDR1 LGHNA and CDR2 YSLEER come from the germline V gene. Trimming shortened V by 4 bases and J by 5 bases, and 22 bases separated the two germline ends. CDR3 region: CASSPQADGGGGDTQYF. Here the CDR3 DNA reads TGCGCCAGCAGCCCACAAGCAGATGGAGGGGGGGGAGATACGCAGTATTTT.